This paragraph reports one T cell receptor (beta chain). The antigen remains unidentified. These data are taken from a study of T cell responses to AZD1222 COVID-19 vaccine. CDR1 is SGHRS and CDR2 is YFSETQ in the germline V gene. V shed 3 bases and J shed 1 base, with 8 bases lying between them. CDR3 length equals 14 residues. Whole-study results and caveats: Mostly white British, mostly female donors; authors suggested clonal diversity may be underestimated. CD4 TCRs associated with vaccination spanned spike, dominating at 160-218 and 743-854.

The repertoire was sequenced with immunoSEQ multiplex PCR; TCRdb's copy has only in-frame clones and lacks some. The sample records some 160,000 clones, more than 85% being singletons. The clonotype originates from an adult in good health. The sample here was peripheral blood, taken on day 0 of AZD1222 vaccination. This chain uses TRBV5-1 with TRBJ1-3, with D hard to call. CDR3 sequence (DNA): TGCGCCAGCAGCTCGACGGTTTCTGGAAACACCATATATTTT. Translation: CASSSTVSGNTIYF.